These T cell receptor beta chains were read from a single sample in a study of T cells expressing NK-cell markers. TCRdb derives one entry per CDR3 protein from the 5' RACE reads, leaving out DNA. This table lists fewer than 400,000 distinct CDR3 sequences. Sequencing was done on a sample of blood T cells: a sorted CD56 or NKG2C T cell subset, CD4+ or CD8+ T cells, or bulk PBMC T cells (not recorded which). The receptors stem from a woman aged 45-65 years in good health. CDR3s include the opening cysteine and the closing phenylalanine or tryptophan. Fields, in order: V gene, J gene, CDR3 protein.

>TRBV6-5|TRBJ2-3
CASSPSGTNPTQYF
>TRBV30|TRBJ2-2
CAWARPGGHGELFF
>TRBV11-2|TRBJ2-1
CASRPIIGTSGRGRNEQFF
>TRBV3-1|TRBJ2-1
CASSLGQGAIEQFF
>TRBV7-2|TRBJ2-3
CASSLVLGGQHDTQYF
>TRBV6-5|TRBJ1-2
CASSYSTGGGYTF
>TRBV20-1|TRBJ2-3
CSASMSDTDTQYF
>TRBV3-1|TRBJ2-2
CASSPSRVQRATGELFF
>TRBV10-3|TRBJ2-1
CAIRGDLAEQFF
>TRBV12-3/TRBV12-4|TRBJ2-2
CASSSNAAGLNTGELFF
>TRBV29-1|TRBJ2-1
CSTPGQIYNEQFF
>TRBV2|TRBJ1-4
CASSPDRQNEKLFF
>TRBV29-1|TRBJ2-4
CSVKGGNIQYF
>TRBV7-9|TRBJ2-7
CASSSGGTGSSYEQYF
>TRBV4-1|TRBJ2-1
CASSQETSRSYNEQFF
>TRBV29-1|TRBJ2-5
CSVGEKETQYF